Listed here are 23 T cell receptor beta chains from one sample, sequenced in a study of vaccination effects on CD4 cells after COVID-19. TCRdb's copy holds only in-frame clones and misses some; the assay was immunoSEQ multiplex PCR. The repertoire holds under 35,000 clones, with 55% to 70% as singletons. No antigen is known for these receptors. Expansion of antigen-specific CD4+ T cells with viral peptide pools was carried out by the ViraFEST assay before sequencing. Isolating CD4+ T cells followed ten to eleven days of culture. Participants got two doses of BNT162b2 or mRNA-1273 vaccine. This specimen was CD4+ T cells from PBMCs cultured with SARS-CoV-2 spike peptides, taken after COVID-19 vaccination. These receptors were collected from a human donor who received a COVID-19 vaccine.

This clone was counted between two and nine times. This chain uses TRBV29-1 with TRBJ2-2, with D perhaps TRBD2 (6 bases). V was trimmed by 4 bases and J by 4 bases, leaving 13 bases between them. The CDR3 spans 14 residues. CDR1 and CDR2 (germline): SQVTM, ANQGSEA. The CDR3 DNA reads TGCAGCGTTGGCTCGGGAGCGGGCACCGGGGAGCTGTTTTTT. It is translated as CSVGSGAGTGELFF.

This rearrangement joins TRBV7-6 to TRBJ2-7; 11 positions agree with TRBD2. The CDR3 contains 16 residues. The germline V gene has CDR1 SGHVS and CDR2 FNYEAQ. The junction had 10 bases not matched to a gene; V was cut back by 5 bases and J by 4 bases. CDR3 residues: CASSPTGASGGYEQYF. The DNA of the CDR3 is TGTGCCAGCAGCCCAACTGGGGCTAGCGGGGGGTACGAGCAGTACTTC. Complete variable domain (other parts from reference TRBV7-6 and TRBJ2-7): GAGVSQSPRYKVTKRGQDVALRCDPISGHVSLYWYRQALGQGPEFLTYFNYEAQQDKSGLPNDRFSAERPEGSISTLTIQRTEQRDSAMYRCASSPTGASGGYEQYFGPGTRLTVT.

This clone was found a few times. The CDR3: CASSLELGESGYTF. DNA of the CDR3: TGTGCCAGCAGCTTAGAGCTGGGGGAGAGTGGCTACACCTTC. V and J are TRBV7-9 and TRBJ1-2, with a possible D match to TRBD1 (5 bases). V lost 1 base and J lost 7, with 13 bases in between. Germline V lookup: CDR1 SEHNR, CDR2 FQNEAQ (reference sequence). The CDR3 sequence is 14 residues long.

This clone showed up just a few times. V is TRBV25-1 and J is TRBJ1-6, with no clear D. Trimming stripped 6 bases from V and 9 bases from J, with 12 bases between. The CDR3 spans 13 residues. Germline V gene data show CDR1 as MGHDK and CDR2 as SYGVNS. The CDR3 protein is CASRAKVFSPLHF. The CDR3 DNA reads as TGTGCCAGCAGGGCCAAAGTTTTTTCACCCCTCCACTTT.

This chain connects TRBV28 to TRBJ1-2, with 10 bases aligning to TRBD1. After removal of 2 bases from V and 4 bases from J, the junction contained 4 bases not matched to a gene. The CDR3 spans 15 residues. CDR1 and CDR2 (germline): MDHEN, SYDVKM. The CDR3 region is CASSLPRTGGYGYTF. Written as DNA, the CDR3 is TGTGCCAGCAGTTTACCCCGGACAGGGGGCTATGGCTACACCTTC.

J is TRBJ1-2 and V is TRBV6-5; 9 nucleotides align to TRBD1. J gave up 5 bases and V 5 bases, and 6 bases lay outside the gene matches. The CDR3 is 14 amino acids. CDR1 and CDR2 from the germline V gene are MNHEY and SVGAGI. DNA for the CDR3: TGTGCCAGCAGTAAATCACAGGGGGCATATGGCTACACCTTC. Residues: CASSKSQGAYGYTF.

This chain joins TRBV6-5 and TRBJ1-1; TRBD1 agrees at 9 bases. V gave up 5 bases and J gave up 6 bases; unmatched junction bases: 7. Germline CDR1 and CDR2: MNHEY and SVGAGI. The CDR3 length is 14 residues. CDR3 sequence: CASSRTGDTAEAFF. As DNA, the CDR3 is TGTGCCAGCAGTAGGACAGGGGACACAGCTGAAGCTTTCTTT.

The table lists this clone with a few counts. The V and J genes are TRBV2 and TRBJ1-3, with D hard to call. Trimming shortened V by 5 bases and J by 0 bases, and 8 bases separated the two germline ends. Per germline, CDR1 SNHLY and CDR2 FYNNEI. The CDR3 spans 14 residues. The chain's CDR3 is CASSRAVSGNTIYF. CDR3 coding DNA: TGTGCCAGCAGTAGGGCCGTCTCTGGAAACACCATATATTTT.

The V and J genes are TRBV6-5 and TRBJ1-5; unclear D gene. In germline, CDR1 is MNHEY, CDR2 SVGAGI. There are 13 residues in the CDR3. V was shortened by 2 bases and J by 4 bases, with 6 bases between the two germline ends. CDR3 amino acids: CASSYRGNQPQHF. Written as DNA, the CDR3 is TGTGCCAGCAGTTACCGAGGAAATCAGCCCCAGCATTTT.

The chain combines TRBV6-5 with TRBJ2-3; tentative D call: TRBD2 (5 bases). Germline-derived CDR1 and CDR2 are MNHEY and SVGAGI. The CDR3 has 15 residues. The V and J ends lost 2 bases and 4 bases respectively, with 13 bases between them. CDR3 coding DNA: TGTGCCAGCAGTTACGAGGGAGAAGCGGCAGATACGCAGTATTTT. Protein sequence: CASSYEGEAADTQYF.

The rearrangement uses TRBV24-1 and TRBJ2-3; D ambiguous. Germline V gives CDR1 KGHDR, CDR2 SFDVKD. This CDR3 is 12 amino acids long. V dropped 5 bases and J dropped 5 bases, with 7 bases sitting between them. CDR3 protein: CATSAGGDTQYF. DNA of the CDR3: TGTGCCACCAGTGCGGGTGGAGATACGCAGTATTTT.

The chain recombines TRBV19 with TRBJ2-1; D could derive from TRBD1 or TRBD2 (6 bases each). Germline loops: CDR1 LNHDA, CDR2 SQIVND (reference sequence). Between the trimmed V and J ends, which lost 4 bases and 10 bases, there was a span of 14 bases. This CDR3 has 13 residues. CDR3 DNA sequence: TGTGCCAGTAGTACGGGGGCCTTTTTCGAGCAGTTCTTC. The encoded protein is CASSTGAFFEQFF.

This chain joins TRBV4-1 and TRBJ2-3, with D perhaps TRBD2 (6 bases). V shed 5 bases and J shed 1 base, with 16 bases lying between them. CDR1 is MGHRA and CDR2 is YSYEKL in the germline V gene. The CDR3 is made up of 16 amino acids. CDR3 protein: CASSTEGLARTDTQYF. The CDR3 region has the DNA TGCGCCAGCAGCACAGAGGGACTGGCCCGCACAGATACGCAGTATTTT.

The chain carries TRBV14 and TRBJ2-1; D remains ambiguous. Germline-derived CDR1 and CDR2 are SGHDN and FVKESK. Trimming removed 0 bases at V and 9 bases at J, with 9 bases between. This CDR3 comprises 13 residues. This chain's CDR3 is CASSQDTDLEQFF. DNA of the CDR3: TGTGCCAGCAGCCAAGATACAGATCTTGAGCAGTTCTTC.

This chain links TRBV19 with TRBJ2-1; D is unresolved. Trimming left V 2 bases short and J 0 bases short, with 8 bases between. This CDR3 contains 15 residues. CDR1 is LNHDA, CDR2 SQIVND, per germline (reference sequence). The CDR3 here is CASSIPASSYNEQFF. The DNA of the CDR3 is TGTGCCAGTAGTATACCGGCGAGCTCCTACAATGAGCAGTTCTTC.

The chain joins TRBV3-1 (or the pseudogene TRBV3-2) to TRBJ1-3; D is ambiguous. The CDR3 has 12 amino acids. Germline V lookup: CDR1 LGHDT, CDR2 YNNKEL (reference sequence). Trimming cost V 0 bases and J 5 bases, with 2 bases left between them. The CDR3: CASSQDRNTIYF. DNA for the CDR3: TGTGCCAGCAGCCAAGATCGAAACACCATATATTTT.

The J gene is TRBJ1-2, the V gene TRBV30; 7 positions agree with TRBD1. This CDR3 spans 12 amino acids. V trimming: 5 bases; J trimming: 2 bases; junction bases outside the gene matches: 2. CDR1 GTSNPN and CDR2 SVGIG come from the germline V gene (reference sequence). CDR3 coding DNA: TGTGCCTGGTCGACAGGGAACTATGGCTACACCTTC. Its translation: CAWSTGNYGYTF.

This chain joins TRBV5-1 and TRBJ2-1; no reliable D call. Germline V gene data show CDR1 as SGHRS and CDR2 as YFSETQ. The CDR3 spans 14 residues. Trimming took 5 bases from V and 0 from J, leaving 9 bases between them. Here the CDR3 DNA reads TGCGCCAGCAGGCCGGGCAGCTCCTACAATGAGCAGTTCTTC. Translation gives CASRPGSSYNEQFF.

This chain connects TRBV5-6 to TRBJ2-7; 7 positions agree with TRBD1. CDR3 length: 16 residues. J was trimmed by 2 bases and V by 4 bases; bases with no gene match: 12. Germline loops: CDR1 SGHDT, CDR2 YYEEEE. The CDR3 sequence is CASSPVDRDTPYEQYF. CDR3 nucleotide sequence: TGTGCCAGCAGCCCGGTAGACAGGGATACTCCCTACGAGCAGTACTTC.

This clone is labeled as medium-sized. The rearrangement joins TRBV19 to TRBJ2-7, with 10 bases aligning to TRBD2. Trimming at V came to 3 bases and at J to 3 bases, leaving 5 bases not matched to a gene. The CDR3 extends over 15 amino acids. Germline V gene sequence: CDR1 LNHDA, CDR2 SQIVND (reference sequence). CDR3 coding DNA: TGTGCCAGTAGTATGTCTAGCGGGAGCTACTACGAGCAGTACTTC. Amino acids: CASSMSSGSYYEQYF. Variable domain in full (rest from reference TRBV19 and TRBJ2-7): DGGITQSPKYLFRKEGQNVTLSCEQNLNHDAMYWYRQDPGQGLRLIYYSQIVNDFQKGDIAEGYSVSREKKESFPLTVTSAQKNPTAFYLCASSMSSGSYYEQYFGPGTRLTVT.

The chain has TRBV30 and TRBJ2-1; D gene uncertain. Trimming removed 0 bases from V and 5 bases from J, with 5 bases in between. The CDR3 is made up of 12 amino acids. Germline lookup yields CDR1 GTSNPN and CDR2 SVGIG (reference sequence). CDR3 residues: CAWSVRDNEQFF. The CDR3 DNA reads as TGTGCCTGGAGTGTACGGGACAATGAGCAGTTCTTC.

V is TRBV11-2 and J is TRBJ1-1; D unclear. This CDR3 has 14 amino acids. Trimming took 3 bases from V and 4 from J, leaving 12 bases between them. Germline CDR1 is SGHAT and CDR2 is FQNNGV. The CDR3 nucleotides read TGTGCCAGCAGCTTCAATCGGCAGCCCACTGAAGCTTTCTTT. The encoded protein is CASSFNRQPTEAFF.

The chain combines TRBV5-1 with TRBJ2-7, with 8 bases that match TRBD2. The trim removed 2 bases at V and 0 bases at J, leaving 4 bases unmatched. Looked up from germline, CDR1 is SGHRS and CDR2 is YFSETQ. There are 15 residues in the CDR3. This CDR3 reads CASSLRGGSSYEQYF. DNA for the CDR3: TGCGCCAGCAGCTTACGGGGGGGGAGCTCCTACGAGCAGTACTTC.